This T cell receptor beta chain was identified during a study of T cells in Graves' hyperthyroidism and ophthalmopathy. Clinical symptoms, serum thyroxine, TRAb, thyroid ultrasound and orbital computed tomography informed diagnoses. Researchers amplified the TCR beta CDR3 regions from RNA transcripts. With the HTBI primer set, the TCR CDR3 went through a first round of RT-PCR. MiXCR, run by TCRdb on the multiplex PCR reads, gives a single entry per CDR3 protein. The sample consists of hundreds of thousands of distinct CDR3 sequences, 15% to 17% of them appearing once. Study-level findings and limits: Ophthalmopathy cases were set apart from stable hyperthyroidism by a 13 V-J model. Most thyroid-expanded clonotypes above 0.001 were also found in blood.

With 1 base removed from V and 1 base from J, the gap between germline ends came to 7 bases. In germline, CDR1 is KGHSH, CDR2 LQKENI. The CDR3 loop spans 14 amino acids. This clonotype has at least ten counts. The antigen remains unidentified. Sequenced input: blood. The receptor was derived from a woman aged 18-35 years with Graves' hyperthyroidism. The V and J genes are TRBV18 and TRBJ1-1; D gene ambiguous. CDR3 nucleotides: TGTGCCAGCTCACCACTTACGCAGAACACTGAAGCTTTCTTT. It translates to CASSPLTQNTEAFF.